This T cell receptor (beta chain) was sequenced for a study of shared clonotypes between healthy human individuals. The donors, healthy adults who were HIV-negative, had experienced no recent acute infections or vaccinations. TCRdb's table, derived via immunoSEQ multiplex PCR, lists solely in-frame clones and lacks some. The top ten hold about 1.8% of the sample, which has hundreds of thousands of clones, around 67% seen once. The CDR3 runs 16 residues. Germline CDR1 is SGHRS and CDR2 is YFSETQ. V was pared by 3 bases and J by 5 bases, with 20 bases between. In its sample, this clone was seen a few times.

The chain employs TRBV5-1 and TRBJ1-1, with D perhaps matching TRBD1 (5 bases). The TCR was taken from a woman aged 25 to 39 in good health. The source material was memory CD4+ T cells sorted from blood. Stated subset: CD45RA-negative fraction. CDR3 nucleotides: TGCGCCAGCAGCTATGGGGCGGAGGGTCTCAGAACTGAAGCTTTCTTT. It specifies CASSYGAEGLRTEAFF.